These 5 T cell receptor beta chains share one sample of origin, sequenced in a study of blood T cell repertoires in COVID-19. TCRdb's copy holds only in-frame clones and misses some; the assay was immunoSEQ multiplex PCR. The top ten hold around 3% of the sample, which has 190,000 or so clones, around 87% seen once. Sequencing was carried out using peripheral blood. These receptors all stem from a man between 35 and 55 years old with active or convalescent COVID-19.

V is TRBV20-1 and J is TRBJ1-3, with D hard to call. Germline V lookup: CDR1 DFQATT, CDR2 SNEGSKA (reference sequence). There are 13 residues in the CDR3. Trimming took 3 bases from V and 1 from J, leaving 7 bases between them. This chain's CDR3 is CSASRESGNTIYF. The CDR3 coding sequence is TGCAGTGCTAGTCGGGAATCTGGAAACACCATATATTTT.

This rearrangement joins TRBV29-1 to TRBJ1-5; D is undetermined. The CDR3 loop spans 13 amino acids. Germline loops: CDR1 SQVTM, CDR2 ANQGSEA. V gave up 7 bases and J gave up 3 bases, with 13 bases separating them. The CDR3 here is CSARVDLNQPQHF. CDR3 in DNA: TGCAGCGCCCGGGTTGACCTCAATCAGCCCCAGCATTTT.

Turning to this clone: Other DNA sequences from this sample encode an identical CDR3 as well. The V gene is TRBV11-2, the J gene TRBJ2-7; no clear D. This CDR3 contains 13 residues. Germline CDR1 reads SGHAT; CDR2 reads FQNNGV. Trimming pared 1 base from V and 1 base from J, leaving 5 bases between. The CDR3 sequence: CASSLGGSYEQYF. CDR3 DNA sequence: TGTGCCAGCAGCTTAGGCGGATCCTACGAGCAGTACTTC. Using reference TRBV11-2 and TRBJ2-7 for the parts outside the CDR3, the full variable domain is EAGVAQSPRYKIIEKRQSVAFWCNPISGHATLYWYQQILGQGPKLLIQFQNNGVVDDSQLPKDRFSAERLKGVDSTLKIQPAKLEDSAVYLCASSLGGSYEQYFGPGTRLTVT.

The gene calls are TRBV13 and TRBJ1-3; 8 bases fit TRBD1. This CDR3 contains 17 residues. With 4 bases clipped from V and 1 base from J, the junction kept 9 bases outside the gene matches. Germline V CDR1 and CDR2: PRHDT, FYEKMQ (reference sequence). CDR3: CASSYPSDRVSGNTIYF. The CDR3 coding sequence is TGTGCCAGCAGCTACCCTTCGGACAGGGTGTCTGGAAACACCATATATTTT. Filled out from reference TRBV13 and TRBJ1-3, the complete variable domain reads AAGVIQSPRHLIKEKRETATLKCYPIPRHDTVYWYQQGPGQDPQFLISFYEKMQSDKGSIPDRFSAQQFSDYHSELNMSSLELGDSALYFCASSYPSDRVSGNTIYFGEGSWLTVV.

The V gene is TRBV10-3, the J gene TRBJ2-7; 7 nucleotides match TRBD1. The CDR3 runs 15 residues. V lost 0 bases to trimming and J lost 7 bases; unmatched junction nucleotides: 9. CDR1 is ENHRY, CDR2 SYGVKD, per germline. CDR3 DNA sequence: TGTGCCATCAGTGAGTCGACAGGGAAAGAAGGAGAGCAGTACTTC. Its protein product is CAISESTGKEGEQYF.